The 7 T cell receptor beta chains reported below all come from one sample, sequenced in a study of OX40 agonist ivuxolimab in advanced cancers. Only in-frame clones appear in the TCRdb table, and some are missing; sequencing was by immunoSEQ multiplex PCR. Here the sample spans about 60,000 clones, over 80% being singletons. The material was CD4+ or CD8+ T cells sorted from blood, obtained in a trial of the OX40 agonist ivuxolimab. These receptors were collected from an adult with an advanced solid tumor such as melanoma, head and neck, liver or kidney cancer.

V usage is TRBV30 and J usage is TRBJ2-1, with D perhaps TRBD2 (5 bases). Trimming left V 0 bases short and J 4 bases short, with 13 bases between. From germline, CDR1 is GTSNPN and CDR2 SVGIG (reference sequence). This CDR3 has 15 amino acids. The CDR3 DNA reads TGTGCCTGGAGTGTTCGGGGTACGCTTTACAATGAGCAGTTCTTC. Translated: CAWSVRGTLYNEQFF.

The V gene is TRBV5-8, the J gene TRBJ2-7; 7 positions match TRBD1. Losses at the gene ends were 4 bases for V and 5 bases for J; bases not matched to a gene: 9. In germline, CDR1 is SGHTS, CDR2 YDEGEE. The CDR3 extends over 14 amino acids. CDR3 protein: CASSAGQARDEQYF. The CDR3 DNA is TGTGCCAGCAGCGCAGGACAGGCGCGGGACGAGCAGTACTTC.

DNA for the CDR3: TGTGCCAGTAGTATAGATGAGGGGCCCTACGAGCAGTACTTC. The encoded protein is CASSIDEGPYEQYF. The rearrangement joins TRBV19 to TRBJ2-7; D may correspond to TRBD1 or TRBD2 (5 bases each). This CDR3 region has 14 residues. Trimming took 0 bases from V and 2 from J, leaving 8 bases between them. CDR1 and CDR2 from the germline V gene are LNHDA and SQIVND (reference sequence).

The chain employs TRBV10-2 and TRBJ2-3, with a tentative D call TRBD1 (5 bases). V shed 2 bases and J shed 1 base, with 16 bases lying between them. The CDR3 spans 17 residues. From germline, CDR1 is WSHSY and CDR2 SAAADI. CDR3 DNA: TGCGCCAGCAGTGAGAAGATAGGGGCAGTCGGCACAGATACGCAGTATTTT. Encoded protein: CASSEKIGAVGTDTQYF.

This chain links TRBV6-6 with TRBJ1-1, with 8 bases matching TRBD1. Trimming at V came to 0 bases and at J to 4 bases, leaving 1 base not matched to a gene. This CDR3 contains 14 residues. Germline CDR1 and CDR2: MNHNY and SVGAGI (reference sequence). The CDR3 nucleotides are TGTGCCAGCAGTTACTCCGGGACAGGCACTGAAGCTTTCTTT. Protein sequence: CASSYSGTGTEAFF.

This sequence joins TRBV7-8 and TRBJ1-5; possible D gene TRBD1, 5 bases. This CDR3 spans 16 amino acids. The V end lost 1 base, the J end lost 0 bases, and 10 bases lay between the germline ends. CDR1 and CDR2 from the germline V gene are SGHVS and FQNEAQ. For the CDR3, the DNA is TGTGCCAGCAGCTTAGAGACAGTTTATAGCAATCAGCCCCAGCATTTT. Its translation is CASSLETVYSNQPQHF. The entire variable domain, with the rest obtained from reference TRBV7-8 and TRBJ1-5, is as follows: GAGVSQSPRYKVAKRGQDVALRCDPISGHVSLFWYQQALGQGPEFLTYFQNEAQLDKSGLPSDRFFAERPEGSVSTLKIQRTQQEDSAVYLCASSLETVYSNQPQHFGDGTRLSIL.

For the CDR3, the DNA is TGTGCCTGGAGTGTACTACGCCCCAGGCAGCATAACTCCTACGAGCAGTACTTC. This encodes CAWSVLRPRQHNSYEQYF. The J gene is TRBJ2-7, the V gene TRBV30; unclear D gene. Germline values: CDR1 GTSNPN, CDR2 SVGIG (reference sequence). Trimming took off 0 bases at V and 0 bases at J, with 21 bases between the two ends. This CDR3 spans 18 amino acids.